This T cell receptor (beta chain) emerged from a study of Graves' ophthalmopathy and Graves' hyperthyroidism. This clonotype has a single count. As the template, RNA transcripts were used to amplify TCR beta CDR3 regions. The workflow started with a first-round RT-PCR run with HTBI primers and then moved on to a second-round multiplex PCR. Via MiXCR, TCRdb re-called the multiplex PCR reads, giving one row per CDR3 protein. This sample has approximately 540,000 distinct CDR3 sequences, with roughly 40% found just once. People with hyperthyroidism were aged 18 to 65 and newly diagnosed, under 2 months' duration. Trimming took 7 bases from V and 4 from J, leaving 19 bases between them. CDR1 and CDR2 (germline): WNHNN, SYGVQD (reference sequence). The CDR3 covers 15 residues.

Sequenced sample: peripheral blood or thyroid tissue (not recorded which). The sequence came from an adult man with Graves' hyperthyroidism. V gene TRBV10-1 combines with J gene TRBJ1-2; D is ambiguous. The CDR3 sequence: CASIDGRRAGYGYTF. The CDR3 nucleotides are TGCGCCAGCATCGACGGACGGAGAGCTGGCTATGGCTACACCTTC.